This TCR beta chain was profiled in a study of human T cells and chemical hapten exposure (dated by TCRdb to 2020 to 2023). Regarding the research as a whole: For sensitization, 2% DPC in acetone was applied to a 2 cm by 2 cm area of upper inner arm skin. For TCR sequencing, blood came from 25 to 35 alopecia patients at anywhere from one to four time points (pre-sensitization, 2, 6 and 24 weeks). This study followed changes in the peripheral blood TCR repertoire in vivo during primary and secondary sensitization of alopecia patients to the hapten diphenylcyclopropenone (DPC). Patient blood was sampled pre-sensitization (week 0) and at 2, 6 and about 24 weeks after DPC sensitization. Libraries were pooled for sequencing, and variation in per-sample TCR yields was attributed mainly to small differences in library volumes within the pool. Patch testing was done on the upper back using Finn chambers containing 0.01% DPC, and results were scored after 6 days according to International Contact Dermatitis Research Group standards. Patients additionally received weekly therapeutic DPC doses to the scalp throughout the approximately 22-week study period. The patient cohort, mostly female, included alopecia areata with under or over 50% scalp involvement, alopecia totalis and alopecia universalis.

Interpreted using the paper, the time point label stands for: patch test 1, 2 weeks after DPC sensitization. In the paper's terms, the treatment or condition label means: therapeutic diphenylcyclopropenone sensitization with weekly scalp DPC. Blood at each patch-test visit was drawn before the patch test was applied. Patients were considered eligible if aged 18 to 70, diagnosed with alopecia and deemed suitable for DPC therapy, and patients were excluded if pregnant. Unfractionated whole blood was collected in Tempus Blood RNA tubes, and total RNA was extracted from that blood. Library preparation employed RACE. These reads were obtained on a NextSeq 500. During library preparation, unique molecular identifiers were attached to individual cDNA molecules so that TCRs could be counted in a quantitative, reproducible way. Both TCR alpha and TCR beta chains were sequenced from each blood RNA sample. The paper's data handling went like this. A median of around 96,000 TCRs per sample was observed, with a range of 23,224 to 690,600. V, J and CDR3 annotation of the TCR reads was carried out using the Decombinator software suite. Every sample was subsampled to the same number of TCRs (28,000) for the PS versus PT1 abundance plots. TCRs were defined as expanded if absent before sensitization and observed at least eight times at the 2-week time point. Using fastp at Q25 and MiXCR, TCRdb reprocessed the public reads and kept productive beta chains. Each CDR3 protein appears once, grouped with its most common genes and DNA. The V and J calls were determined by TCRdb, not by the authors. For this sample there are nearly 350,000 distinct CDR3 sequences; about 7% appear just once. The ten most abundant clones make up 8.4% of the sample.

In this sample, this clonotype turned up a few times. Its antigen remains unidentified. Within one base of it there is no much larger clone, and no base qualities were kept. What the authors observed across the whole study: Because every patient had alopecia, a presumed autoimmune disease, the patients' immune response might differ from that of healthy individuals. A positive correlation was found between the number of PT1 expanded TCRs and patch test score, with significance reached at thresholds 8, 16 and 32 but not 4. Significantly more large CDR3 similarity clusters were formed by expanded TCRs than by pre-sensitization or healthy control sets, consistent with antigen-driven responses. Repeated subsampling changed both the strength of the expansion versus patch-test correlation and the threshold at which the correlation became significant. No change with DPC sensitization was found in the number of TCRs above 1 in 1000 frequency, and no evidence of global repertoire structure alterations was found.

The cysteine opens and the phenylalanine closes a CDR3 of 18 amino acids. Only the CDR3 portion is preserved as DNA: 54 bases, with reading frame beginning at the first base. Germline trimming amounts to 0 bases on V and 4 bases on J, with 8 as the count of junction bases outside the gene matches. The germline V gene encodes CDR1 ENHRY and CDR2 SYGVKD. Sample: whole blood, taken in connection with sensitization to the hapten diphenylcyclopropenone (DPC). The chain uses TRBV10-3 and TRBJ2-6, and 8 bases in between align with TRBD2. The receptor comes from a woman in her late teens or twenties with alopecia areata. Some clones in this sample may be carry-over from other donors' samples. The bases read TGTGCCATCAGTGAGTCTCCCGGACTAGCTCCCGGGGCCAACGTCCTGACTTTC. Its coded protein is CAISESPGLAPGANVLTF.